Shown below are 2 T cell receptor beta chains from a single sample sequenced in a study of identical twins. TCRdb itself ran the 5' RACE reads through MiXCR, one entry per CDR3 protein. The table includes roughly 290,000 distinct CDR3 sequences, around 9.7% detected once. These sequences were also reported in another study, on yellow fever vaccine responses in identical twins.

Sequencing used CD8+ T cells sorted from blood. These receptors originate from a woman aged 18-35 years in good health.

This clonotype has just a few counts. This chain links TRBV19 with TRBJ2-7; D unresolved. Trimming left V 3 bases short and J 3 bases short, with 18 bases between. Germline CDR1 LNHDA, CDR2 SQIVND (reference sequence). The CDR3 is 16 amino acids. CDR3 DNA: TGTGCCAGTAGTATTTCCTCAACCCTCGGGTACTACGAGCAGTACTTC. Translation: CASSISSTLGYYEQYF.

This clonotype has at least ten counts. A read error may account for a junction end that differs from germline. The rearrangement links TRBV12-3 or TRBV12-4 to TRBJ1-5; D perhaps matches TRBD1 (5 bases). The CDR3 runs to 16 residues. The CDR3 DNA reads TGTGCCAGCAGCTTAGGAGGGGACGCCTCCAATCAGCCCCAGCATTTT. Translated, it gives CASSLGGDASNQPQHF.